This TCR beta chain was identified during a study of blood T cell repertoires in COVID-19. Study-wide background: From the United States, Italy and Spain came samples of acute and convalescent COVID-19. The cDNA or gDNA used as material had been derived from T cells, B-cell-depleted T cells, or PBMCs.

Authors' methods: Reference gene primers were amplified, and this amplification served to estimate nucleated cell counts. Sequencing was performed with immunoSEQ multiplex PCR; in TCRdb, only in-frame clones are kept and a portion is missing. The V and J calls and clone size are taken from that table; D and trimming were inferred from the DNA. This table holds 200,000 to 250,000 clones, 84% found once. Between the trimmed V and J ends, which lost 7 bases and 0 bases, there was a span of 12 bases. Germline CDR1 reads ENHRY; CDR2 reads SYGVKD. CDR3 length: 14 amino acids. This clonotype originated in a man aged 50 to 59 with active or convalescent COVID-19. The chain is built from TRBV10-3 and TRBJ1-1; maybe TRBD1 (6 bases). The sample taken for sequencing was peripheral blood. The CDR3 loop reads CAITPGTLNTEAFF. CDR3 in DNA: TGTGCCATCACCCCCGGGACACTGAACACTGAAGCTTTCTTT.